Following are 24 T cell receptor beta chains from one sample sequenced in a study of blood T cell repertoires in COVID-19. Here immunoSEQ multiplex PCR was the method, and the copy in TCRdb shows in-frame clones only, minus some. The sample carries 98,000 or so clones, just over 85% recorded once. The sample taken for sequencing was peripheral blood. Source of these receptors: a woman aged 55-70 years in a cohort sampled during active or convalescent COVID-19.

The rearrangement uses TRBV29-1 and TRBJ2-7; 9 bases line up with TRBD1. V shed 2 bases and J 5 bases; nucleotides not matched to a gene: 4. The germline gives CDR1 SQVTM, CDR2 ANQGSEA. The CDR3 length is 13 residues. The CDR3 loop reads CSVETTGGNEQYF. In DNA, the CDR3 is TGCAGCGTTGAAACGACAGGGGGAAACGAGCAGTACTTC.

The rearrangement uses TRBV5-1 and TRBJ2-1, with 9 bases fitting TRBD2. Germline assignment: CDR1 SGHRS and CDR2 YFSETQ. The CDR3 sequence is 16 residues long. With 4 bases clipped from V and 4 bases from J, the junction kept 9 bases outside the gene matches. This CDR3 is CASSPALAGIYNEQFF. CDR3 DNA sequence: TGCGCCAGCAGCCCGGCCCTAGCGGGAATATACAATGAGCAGTTCTTC.

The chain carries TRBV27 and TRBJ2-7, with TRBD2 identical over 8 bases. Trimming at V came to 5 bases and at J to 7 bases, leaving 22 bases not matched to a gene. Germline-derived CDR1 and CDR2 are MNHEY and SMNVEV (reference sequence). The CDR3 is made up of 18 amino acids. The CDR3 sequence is CASSPLTISGKMSREQYF. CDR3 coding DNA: TGTGCCAGCAGTCCTCTAACCATTAGCGGGAAGATGTCGCGGGAGCAGTACTTC.

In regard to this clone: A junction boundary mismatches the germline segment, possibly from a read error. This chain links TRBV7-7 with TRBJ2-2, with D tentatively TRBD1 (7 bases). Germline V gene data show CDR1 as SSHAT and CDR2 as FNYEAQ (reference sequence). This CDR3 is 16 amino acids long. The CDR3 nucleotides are TGTGCTAGCAGCTCATCCCTCCAGGGGGGCACCGGGGAGCTGTTTTTT. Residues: CASSSSLQGGTGELFF.

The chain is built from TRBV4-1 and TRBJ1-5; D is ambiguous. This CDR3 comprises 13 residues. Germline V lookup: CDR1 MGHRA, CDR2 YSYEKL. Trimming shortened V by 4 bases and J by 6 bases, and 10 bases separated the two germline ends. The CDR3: CASSPRSGQPQHF. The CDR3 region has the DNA TGCGCCAGCAGCCCTCGGAGCGGTCAGCCCCAGCATTTT.

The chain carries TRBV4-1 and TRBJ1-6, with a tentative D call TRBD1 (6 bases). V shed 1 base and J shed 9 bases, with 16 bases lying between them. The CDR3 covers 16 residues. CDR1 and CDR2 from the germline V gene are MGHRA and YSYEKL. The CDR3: CASSQGVGGARSPLHF. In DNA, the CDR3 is TGCGCCAGCAGCCAAGGGGTAGGGGGGGCTCGTTCACCCCTCCACTTT.

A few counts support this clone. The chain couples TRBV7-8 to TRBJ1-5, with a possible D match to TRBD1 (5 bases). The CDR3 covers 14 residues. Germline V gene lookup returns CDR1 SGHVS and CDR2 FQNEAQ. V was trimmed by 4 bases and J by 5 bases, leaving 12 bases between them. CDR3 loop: CASSYDRSHQPQHF. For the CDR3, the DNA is TGTGCCAGCAGCTACGACAGATCCCATCAGCCCCAGCATTTT. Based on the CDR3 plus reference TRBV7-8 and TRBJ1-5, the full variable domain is GAGVSQSPRYKVAKRGQDVALRCDPISGHVSLFWYQQALGQGPEFLTYFQNEAQLDKSGLPSDRFFAERPEGSVSTLKIQRTQQEDSAVYLCASSYDRSHQPQHFGDGTRLSIL.

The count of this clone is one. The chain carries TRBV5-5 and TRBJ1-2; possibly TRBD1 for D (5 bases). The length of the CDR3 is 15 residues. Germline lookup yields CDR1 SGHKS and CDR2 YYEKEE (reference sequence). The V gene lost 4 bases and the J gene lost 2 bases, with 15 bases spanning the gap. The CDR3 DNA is TGTGCCAGCAGCCCCGGCGGACACTCAAACTATGGCTACACCTTC. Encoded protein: CASSPGGHSNYGYTF. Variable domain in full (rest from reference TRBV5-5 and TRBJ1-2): DAGVTQSPTHLIKTRGQQVTLRCSPISGHKSVSWYQQVLGQGPQFIFQYYEKEERGRGNFPDRFSARQFPNYSSELNVNALLLGDSALYLCASSPGGHSNYGYTFGSGTRLTVV.

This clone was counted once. The CDR3 sequence is CASSEQGQTLQGEYF. In DNA, the CDR3 is TGTGCCAGCAGTGAACAGGGACAGACCCTACAAGGGGAGTACTTC. The V and J genes are TRBV6-1 and TRBJ2-7, with 7 bases that match TRBD1. Germline V gives CDR1 MNHNS, CDR2 SASEGT. Trimming took 2 bases from V and 11 from J; bases not matched to a gene: 15. The CDR3 runs to 15 residues.

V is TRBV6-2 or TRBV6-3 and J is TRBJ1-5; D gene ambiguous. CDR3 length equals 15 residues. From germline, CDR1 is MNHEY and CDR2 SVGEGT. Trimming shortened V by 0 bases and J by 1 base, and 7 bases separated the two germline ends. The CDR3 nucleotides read TGTGCCAGCAGTTACTCCGACAACAGCAATCAGCCCCAGCATTTT. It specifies CASSYSDNSNQPQHF.

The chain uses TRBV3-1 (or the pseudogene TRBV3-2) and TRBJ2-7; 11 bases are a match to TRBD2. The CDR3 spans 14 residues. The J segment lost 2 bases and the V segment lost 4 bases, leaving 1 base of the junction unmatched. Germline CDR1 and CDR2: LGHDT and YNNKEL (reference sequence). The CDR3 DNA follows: TGTGCCAGCAGCCTAGCGGGGGGGGCCTACGAGCAGTACTTC. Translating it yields CASSLAGGAYEQYF.

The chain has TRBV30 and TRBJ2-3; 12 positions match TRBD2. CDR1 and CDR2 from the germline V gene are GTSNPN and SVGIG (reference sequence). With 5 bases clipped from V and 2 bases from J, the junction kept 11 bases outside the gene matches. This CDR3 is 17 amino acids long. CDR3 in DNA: TGTGCCTGGCAACTAGCGGGGGGACGACTTTACACAGATACGCAGTATTTT. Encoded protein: CAWQLAGGRLYTDTQYF.

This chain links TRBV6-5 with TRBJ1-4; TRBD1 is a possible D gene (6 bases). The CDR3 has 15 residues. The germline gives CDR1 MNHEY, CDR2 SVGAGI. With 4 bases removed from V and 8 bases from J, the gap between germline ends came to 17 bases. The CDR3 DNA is TGTGCCAGCAGTTGGAGAGGGGGTCGAGAAGAAAAACTGTTTTTT. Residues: CASSWRGGREEKLFF.

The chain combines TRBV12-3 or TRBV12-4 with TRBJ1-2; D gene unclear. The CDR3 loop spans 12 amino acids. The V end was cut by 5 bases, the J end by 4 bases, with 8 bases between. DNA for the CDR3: TGTGCCAGCAGTGCCGGGATCTATGGCTACACCTTC. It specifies CASSAGIYGYTF.

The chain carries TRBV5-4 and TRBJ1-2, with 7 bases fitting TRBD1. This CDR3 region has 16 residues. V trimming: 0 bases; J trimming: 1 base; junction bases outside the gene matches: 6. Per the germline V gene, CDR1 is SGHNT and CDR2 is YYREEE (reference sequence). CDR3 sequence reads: CASSLEGARVNYGYTF. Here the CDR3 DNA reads TGTGCCAGCAGCTTGGAGGGGGCCCGAGTTAACTATGGCTACACCTTC.

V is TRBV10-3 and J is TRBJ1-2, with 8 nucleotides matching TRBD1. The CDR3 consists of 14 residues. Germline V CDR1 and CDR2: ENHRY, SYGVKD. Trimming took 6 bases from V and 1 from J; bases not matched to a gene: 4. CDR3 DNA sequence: TGTGCCATCAGCCAACAGGGGGATAACTATGGCTACACCTTC. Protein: CAISQQGDNYGYTF.

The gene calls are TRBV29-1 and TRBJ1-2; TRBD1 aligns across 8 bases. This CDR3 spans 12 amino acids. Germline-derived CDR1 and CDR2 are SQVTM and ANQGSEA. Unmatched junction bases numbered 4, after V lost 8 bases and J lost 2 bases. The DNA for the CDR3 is TGCAGCACCAGGGACAGGAACTATGGCTACACCTTC. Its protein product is CSTRDRNYGYTF.

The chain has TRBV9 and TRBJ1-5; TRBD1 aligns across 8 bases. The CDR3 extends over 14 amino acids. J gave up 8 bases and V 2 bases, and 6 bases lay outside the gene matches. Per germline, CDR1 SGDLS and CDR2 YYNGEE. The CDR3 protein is CASSVAGGIEPQHF. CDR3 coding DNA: TGTGCCAGCAGCGTGGCAGGGGGCATCGAGCCCCAGCATTTT. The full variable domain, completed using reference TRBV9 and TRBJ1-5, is DSGVTQTPKHLITATGQRVTLRCSPRSGDLSVYWYQQSLDQGLQFLIQYYNGEERAKGNILERFSAQQFPDLHSELNLSSLELGDSALYFCASSVAGGIEPQHFGDGTRLSIL.

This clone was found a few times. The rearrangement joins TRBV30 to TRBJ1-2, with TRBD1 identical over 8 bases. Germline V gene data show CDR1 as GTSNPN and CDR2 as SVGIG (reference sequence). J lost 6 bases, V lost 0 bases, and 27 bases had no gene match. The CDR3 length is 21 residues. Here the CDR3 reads CAWSVRFWTGTITRPGHGYTF. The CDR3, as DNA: TGTGCCTGGAGTGTACGATTTTGGACAGGGACCATCACCCGACCCGGGCATGGCTACACCTTC. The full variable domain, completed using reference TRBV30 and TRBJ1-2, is SQTIHQWPATLVQPVGSPLSLECTVEGTSNPNLYWYRQAAGRGLQLLFYSVGIGQISSEVPQNLSASRPQDRQFILSSKKLLLSDSGFYLCAWSVRFWTGTITRPGHGYTFGSGTRLTVV.

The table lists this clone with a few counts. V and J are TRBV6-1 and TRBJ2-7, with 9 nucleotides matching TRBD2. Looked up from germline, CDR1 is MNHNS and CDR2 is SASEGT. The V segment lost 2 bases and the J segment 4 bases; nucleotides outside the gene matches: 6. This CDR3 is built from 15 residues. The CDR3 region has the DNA TGTGCCAGCAGTGAAAGACTAGCGGCAATTTACGAGCAGTACTTC. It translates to CASSERLAAIYEQYF.

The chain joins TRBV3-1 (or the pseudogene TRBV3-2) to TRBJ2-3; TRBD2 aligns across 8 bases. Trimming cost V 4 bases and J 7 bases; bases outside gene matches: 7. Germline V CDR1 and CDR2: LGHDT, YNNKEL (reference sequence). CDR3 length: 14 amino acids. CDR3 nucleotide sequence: TGTGCCAGCAGCCCGGACGGCGGGAGGAATACGCAGTATTTT. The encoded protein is CASSPDGGRNTQYF.

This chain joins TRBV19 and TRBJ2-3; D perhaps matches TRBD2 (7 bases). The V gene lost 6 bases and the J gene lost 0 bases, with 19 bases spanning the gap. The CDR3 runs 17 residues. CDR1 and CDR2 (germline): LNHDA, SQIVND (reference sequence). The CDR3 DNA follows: TGTGCCAGTAGGTCTTCACAGGGAGGGTCTAGCACAGATACGCAGTATTTT. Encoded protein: CASRSSQGGSSTDTQYF.

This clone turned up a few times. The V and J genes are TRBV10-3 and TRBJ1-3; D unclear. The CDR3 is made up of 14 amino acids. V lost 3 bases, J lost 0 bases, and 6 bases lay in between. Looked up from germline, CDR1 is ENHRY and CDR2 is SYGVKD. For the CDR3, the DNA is TGTGCCATCAGTGATGGGAGCTCTGGAAACACCATATATTTT. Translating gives CAISDGSSGNTIYF.

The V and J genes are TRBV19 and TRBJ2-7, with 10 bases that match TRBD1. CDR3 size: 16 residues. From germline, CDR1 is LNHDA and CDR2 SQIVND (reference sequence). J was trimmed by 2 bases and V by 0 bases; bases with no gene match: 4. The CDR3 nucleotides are TGTGCCAGTAGTATAGACGCCGGACAGGGGGCCTACGAGCAGTACTTC. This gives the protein CASSIDAGQGAYEQYF.